The clone carrying this T cell receptor beta chain was seen once. Per the study methods: Amplification with reference gene primers provided the estimates of nucleated cell counts. Here immunoSEQ multiplex PCR was the method, and the copy in TCRdb shows in-frame clones only, minus some. V, J and clone size derive from that table, while D and trimming were established from the DNA sequence. The top ten hold roughly 6.3% of the sample, which has 200,000 to 250,000 clones, roughly nine tenths seen once. The data were obtained in a study of blood T cell repertoires in COVID-19. As for the study in general: Researchers got acute and convalescent COVID-19 samples from the United States, Italy and Spain. From T cells, B-cell-depleted T cells, or PBMCs came the material, which was cDNA or gDNA.

The germline V and J ends were trimmed by 0 bases and 3 bases, with 11 bases remaining between them. The CDR3 totals 15 residues. Germline loops: CDR1 MGHDK, CDR2 SYGVNS. This receptor was taken from a man in his 60s with acute or convalescent COVID-19. This sequence joins TRBV25-1 and TRBJ1-2, with D hard to call. The material sequenced was peripheral blood. CDR3 region: CASSEYWPGDYGYTF. The CDR3, as DNA: TGTGCCAGCAGTGAATATTGGCCAGGCGACTATGGCTACACCTTC.